These T cell receptor beta chains were read from a single sample in a study of beta chain features in type 1 diabetes. Sequencing was performed with immunoSEQ multiplex PCR; in TCRdb, only in-frame clones are kept and a portion is missing. Altogether almost 250,000 clones are present, 13% to 15% being singletons, with the ten largest covering approximately 0.024%. The sample taken for sequencing was naive CD4+ T cells from blood. The receptors derive from a woman aged 40 to 49 in good health. Both conserved end residues are part of each CDR3. Each record gives: J gene, clone size, D gene, V gene, CDR3 protein, CDR3 DNA. D genes are given only for firm matches. Clone size is given for some rows only: seen once, a few or many times, or a class if the clone is expanded.

>TRBJ1-2|few|-|TRBV19
CASSISVYGYTF
TGTGCCAGTAGTATCTCAGTTTATGGCTACACCTTC
>TRBJ1-1|few|TRBD1|TRBV7-6
CASSPHRGLNTEAFF
TGTGCCAGCAGCCCCCACAGGGGGTTGAACACTGAAGCTTTCTTT
>TRBJ2-5|few|TRBD2|TRBV2
CASSSRGGRVGETQYF
TGTGCCAGCAGTTCACGGGGGGGCCGGGTAGGAGAGACCCAGTACTTC
>TRBJ1-1|few|TRBD1|TRBV5-6
CASSLGLTGVLNTEAFF
TGTGCCAGCAGCTTGGGACTGACAGGGGTACTTAACACTGAAGCTTTCTTT
>TRBJ1-6|-|TRBD1|TRBV7-9
CASSYRGTNSPLHF
TGTGCCAGCAGCTACAGGGGGACTAATTCACCCCTCCACTTT
>TRBJ1-6|-|TRBD1|TRBV23-1
CASSKQGTKGNSPLHF
TGCGCCAGCAGTAAACAGGGGACGAAAGGAAATTCACCCCTCCACTTT
>TRBJ2-5|few|TRBD2|TRBV7-9
CASSAGAIAGPQETQYF
TGTGCCAGCAGCGCCGGGGCGATAGCGGGTCCTCAAGAGACCCAGTACTTC
>TRBJ1-1|few|-|TRBV5-1
CASSFRENTEAFF
TGCGCCAGCAGCTTCCGGGAGAACACTGAAGCTTTCTTT
>TRBJ1-5|-|-|TRBV6-5
CASSYSTGLDQPQHF
TGTGCCAGCAGTTACTCGACCGGGTTAGATCAGCCCCAGCATTTT
>TRBJ1-6|-|-|TRBV7-2
CASRPVRGFSYNSPLHF
TGTGCCAGCAGGCCTGTTAGGGGATTCTCCTATAATTCACCCCTCCACTTT
>TRBJ2-3|-|TRBD2|TRBV7-2
CASSRPLAGATDTQYF
TGTGCCAGCAGCCGACCGCTAGCGGGGGCCACAGATACGCAGTATTTT
>TRBJ2-5|-|-|TRBV10-1
CASSAVIQETQYF
TGCGCCAGCAGTGCGGTCATCCAAGAGACCCAGTACTTC
>TRBJ2-1|once|TRBD2|TRBV4-3
CASSQDLAGKYNEQFF
TGCGCCAGCAGCCAAGATCTAGCGGGGAAGTACAATGAGCAGTTCTTC
>TRBJ1-1|-|-|TRBV6-5
CASSYSPKRDDTEAFF
TGTGCCAGCAGTTACTCGCCAAAGAGGGATGACACTGAAGCTTTCTTT
>TRBJ2-5|few|TRBD2|TRBV28
CASSLWGTSRSETQYF
TGTGCCAGCAGTTTATGGGGGACTAGCCGTTCCGAGACCCAGTACTTC
>TRBJ1-1|-|-|TRBV7-9
CASSAGDIKNTEAFF
TGTGCCAGCAGCGCAGGGGACATAAAGAACACTGAAGCTTTCTTT
>TRBJ2-1|few|TRBD2|TRBV18
CASSQRISGGYNEQFF
TGTGCCAGCTCACAACGAATCAGCGGGGGTTACAATGAGCAGTTCTTC